The 3 T cell receptor beta chains listed next were all sequenced from one sample in a study of CD8+ T cells in alopecia areata. Extraction and reverse transcription of RNA yielded cDNA as the sequencing template. Sequencing was performed with immunoSEQ multiplex PCR; in TCRdb, only in-frame clones are kept and a portion is missing. The sample carries fewer than 70,000 clones, roughly 46% recorded once. The sequencing input was NKG2D-low CD8+ T cells sorted from blood. The receptors shown here come from a human donor with alopecia areata.

The rearrangement links TRBV19 to TRBJ1-2; 7 nucleotides line up with TRBD1. The CDR3 is made up of 14 amino acids. V shed 1 base and J 4 bases; nucleotides not matched to a gene: 3. Germline V CDR1 and CDR2: LNHDA, SQIVND (reference sequence). CDR3 coding DNA: TGTGCCAGTAGTATAGGGACAGGCGGCTATGGCTACACCTTC. Its protein product is CASSIGTGGYGYTF.

This clone was recorded a few times. This chain links TRBV29-1 with TRBJ2-7; perhaps TRBD1 as D (5 bases). Germline V CDR1 and CDR2: SQVTM, ANQGSEA. The CDR3 length is 12 residues. V dropped 0 bases and J dropped 7 bases, with 10 bases sitting between them. The CDR3 spells CSVEDGAEEQYF. Written as DNA, the CDR3 is TGCAGCGTTGAAGATGGGGCGGAAGAGCAGTACTTC.

The genes are TRBV14 and TRBJ2-1; D gene ambiguous. V gave up 6 bases and J gave up 3 bases, with 9 bases separating them. Germline V gene data show CDR1 as SGHDN and CDR2 as FVKESK. The CDR3 is 13 amino acids. CDR3 DNA sequence: TGTGCCAGCAGAGTAGGGCTCTACAATGAGCAGTTCTTC. Residues: CASRVGLYNEQFF.